What follows are 22 T cell receptor beta chains derived from one specimen sequenced in a study of monozygotic twins with inflammatory bowel disease. TCRdb reworked the 5' RACE reads into one entry per CDR3 protein, no DNA. This repertoire comprises approximately 400,000 distinct CDR3 sequences; its ten largest clones make up 2.4%. Sequenced: blood. The receptors come from a human donor with ulcerative colitis or Crohn's disease, or a healthy co-twin of an affected twin (not recorded which).

The chain carries TRBV7-2 and TRBJ2-7; the D call from TCRdb, TRBD1, cannot be confirmed without DNA. This CDR3 is 15 amino acids long. From germline, CDR1 is SGHTA and CDR2 FQGNSA. The CDR3 here is CASSHRPGQGAEQYF. Based on the CDR3 plus reference TRBV7-2 and TRBJ2-7, the full variable domain is GAGVSQSPSNKVTEKGKDVELRCDPISGHTALYWYRQSLGQGLEFLIYFQGNSAPDKSGLPSDRFSAERTGGSVSTLTIQRTQQEDSAVYLCASSHRPGQGAEQYFGPGTRLTVT.

The chain recombines TRBV7-2 with TRBJ2-6; TCRdb's D gene call, TRBD1, goes unchecked for lack of DNA. The V gene's germline CDR1 is SGHTA and CDR2 FQGNSA. The CDR3 is 14 residues long. Here the CDR3 reads CASSTGGGANVLTF.

The gene calls are TRBV7-7 and TRBJ2-5; the TCRdb call, TRBD1, lacks DNA for checking. Germline V gives CDR1 SSHAT, CDR2 FNYEAQ (reference sequence). The CDR3 spans 14 residues. The CDR3 loop is CASSLNSAEETQYF.

This chain connects TRBV20-1 to TRBJ2-3; TCRdb's D call of TRBD2 is untestable without DNA. The length of the CDR3 is 16 residues. CDR1 is DFQATT and CDR2 is SNEGSKA in the germline V gene (reference sequence). CDR3 in amino acids: CSASTFTSGATDTQYF.

The J gene is TRBJ2-3, the V gene TRBV7-2; TCRdb designates TRBD2, a call that cannot be tested without DNA. Germline V lookup: CDR1 SGHTA, CDR2 FQGNSA. CDR3 length equals 17 residues. The CDR3 sequence is CASSLLAGGPGVDTQYF.

The CDR3 sequence is CASRSESGSSYNEQFF. V is TRBV7-2 and J is TRBJ2-1. CDR1 and CDR2 (germline): SGHTA, FQGNSA. The CDR3 consists of 16 residues.

The V call is TRBV20-1, the J call TRBJ2-2; TCRdb names TRBD1, which stays unverified in the absence of DNA. CDR1 is DFQATT, CDR2 SNEGSKA, per germline (reference sequence). The CDR3 runs 16 residues. This CDR3 reads CSAKLTGGASTGELFF.

This chain joins TRBV10-3 and TRBJ2-6; without DNA, the TCRdb call of TRBD1 cannot be checked. Germline-derived CDR1 and CDR2 are ENHRY and SYGVKD. The CDR3 sequence is 16 residues long. The CDR3 spells CAISYRDGSGANVLTF.

This chain joins TRBV28 and TRBJ2-7. Looked up from germline, CDR1 is MDHEN and CDR2 is SYDVKM. CDR3 length: 14 amino acids. CDR3 region: CASSLGVERYEQYF.

The rearrangement uses TRBV29-1 and TRBJ2-5; the D call from TCRdb, TRBD2, cannot be confirmed without DNA. The CDR3 runs to 15 residues. Germline V gene data show CDR1 as SQVTM and CDR2 as ANQGSEA. This CDR3 reads CSVPNRREGGETQYF.

This chain joins TRBV28 and TRBJ1-1; the TRBD1 assignment by TCRdb is unverifiable without DNA. Germline CDR1 MDHEN, CDR2 SYDVKM. The length of the CDR3 is 14 residues. The CDR3 region is CASRPQRTDREAFF.

The chain combines TRBV5-5 with TRBJ2-7; absent DNA, TCRdb's TRBD1 call cannot be checked. CDR1 and CDR2 (germline): SGHKS, YYEKEE (reference sequence). The CDR3 is 15 amino acids. CDR3 protein: CASSLGDLIYYEQYF. Complete variable domain (other parts from reference TRBV5-5 and TRBJ2-7): DAGVTQSPTHLIKTRGQQVTLRCSPISGHKSVSWYQQVLGQGPQFIFQYYEKEERGRGNFPDRFSARQFPNYSSELNVNALLLGDSALYLCASSLGDLIYYEQYFGPGTRLTVT.

The CDR3 loop is CASNPGQGYNEQFF. The V gene is TRBV28, the J gene TRBJ2-1; checking the TCRdb D call of TRBD1 is not possible without DNA. The CDR3 consists of 14 residues. The germline V gene encodes CDR1 MDHEN and CDR2 SYDVKM.

The V and J genes are TRBV18 and TRBJ1-1; the D call of TRBD1 rests on TCRdb alone, since no DNA is present to check it. Per germline, CDR1 KGHSH and CDR2 LQKENI. The CDR3 runs to 15 residues. The CDR3 here is CASSSRDREYTEAFF.

The chain couples TRBV6-1 to TRBJ1-6. From germline, CDR1 is MNHNS and CDR2 SASEGT. There are 16 residues in the CDR3. CDR3 region: CASSGEGLFKGSPLHF.

CDR3 residues: CAWSEALGSLQETQYF. This rearrangement joins TRBV30 to TRBJ2-5. Germline V gene lookup returns CDR1 GTSNPN and CDR2 SVGIG (reference sequence). The CDR3 sequence is 16 residues long.

The chain recombines TRBV27 with TRBJ1-2; TCRdb picks TRBD1, but there is no DNA to check that call. This CDR3 has 14 residues. Germline CDR1 and CDR2: MNHEY and SMNVEV (reference sequence). The chain's CDR3 is CASSPRQLGAGALF.

This chain joins TRBV3-1 and TRBJ2-7; the D call of TRBD2 rests on TCRdb alone, since no DNA is present to check it. This CDR3 comprises 16 residues. CDR1 is LGHDT and CDR2 is YNNKEL in the germline V gene (reference sequence). CDR3 residues: CASSQDLAGLSYEQYF.

The genes are TRBV11-2 and TRBJ1-2; absent DNA, TCRdb's TRBD1 call cannot be checked. CDR1 and CDR2 from the germline V gene are SGHAT and FQNNGV. The CDR3 is made up of 16 amino acids. CDR3 protein: CASSPLQGDKGNGYTF.

This chain links TRBV20-1 with TRBJ1-2; checking the TCRdb D call of TRBD1 is not possible without DNA. CDR1 DFQATT and CDR2 SNEGSKA come from the germline V gene (reference sequence). This CDR3 is 13 amino acids long. CDR3 protein: CSAPTGQGYGYTF.

The chain combines TRBV27 with TRBJ1-1. Germline V CDR1 and CDR2: MNHEY, SMNVEV (reference sequence). The CDR3 has 16 amino acids. The CDR3 spells CASSLSVDTLTAEAFF.

The V call is TRBV19, the J call TRBJ1-5. The CDR3 is 15 residues long. Germline V gene sequence: CDR1 LNHDA, CDR2 SQIVND (reference sequence). The CDR3 here is CASRPVADEIQPQHF.